Described below is a single T cell receptor (beta chain) sequence and its context. What this receptor recognizes is not known. Per-nucleotide qualities are absent, and no much larger clonotype sits a single base away. The immunoSEQ Assay, a bias-controlled multiplex PCR, was used to amplify TCRbeta CDR3 regions from genomic DNA. In the paper's pipeline: Nucleated cell counts per sample were estimated from amplification of reference gene primers within the assay. Sequence reads were collapsed and filtered to measure the absolute abundance of every unique TCRbeta CDR3 rearrangement. For each sample, productive Simpson clonality was calculated as the square root of Simpson's diversity index across productive rearrangements. The source is immuneACCESS, and TCRdb retained only in-frame sequences with V and J called. Part of the clones is not carried over; for the studies checked, unresolved V genes explain less than half of this, and the remainder is unexplained. V and J calls and clone size are copied from that table; D and trimming were computed from the DNA. The sample has 200,000 to 250,000 clones on record, roughly 80% of them singletons. The ten biggest clones cover over 9.5% of the sample.

This entry comes from a study of blood T cell repertoires in COVID-19 (TCRdb year 2020). Notes on the research overall: Collaborator samples came from the United States, Italy and Spain and covered acute and convalescent phases of COVID-19. HLA class I and class II types, where available, came from metadata supplied by the sample provider rather than from assay-based typing. The prospective study material was composed of cDNA or gDNA derived from T cells, B-cell-depleted T cells, or PBMCs. Subjects who had been exposed to COVID-19, were actively infected with it, or had recovered from it provided the deeply sampled blood TCRbeta repertoires that made up the dataset. Samples were obtained from the ongoing ImmuneRACE study (first 160 participants) and from 1,254 subjects provided by 6 global collaborators. The repertoires were released in a freely available public database intended as a resource for research on the immune response to SARS-CoV-2. The sample metadata nearly always contained a de-identified subject ID, COVID-19 status, age in years and sex.

Whole blood was collected in K2EDTA tubes by collaborating institutions according to the institutions' own protocols. For TCRbeta analysis, collaborators shipped samples as frozen whole blood, isolated PBMCs, or DNA extracted from either of those sample types. Beyond this particular receptor, the publication reports: Clinical and demographic metadata were provided uncurated, with the amount varying by source and participant.

Trimming removed 3 bases from V and 1 base from J; the gene matches leave 13 bases unexplained. The CDR3 measures 18 amino acids from cysteine to phenylalanine. Just the 54-base CDR3 DNA is kept, in frame starting at base 1. The germline V gene encodes CDR1 KGHSH and CDR2 LQKENI. The V and J genes are TRBV18 and TRBJ2-7; TRBD1 fits 9 bases in the junction. Sequencing was carried out using peripheral blood. The TCR was taken from a woman older than 75 with acute or convalescent COVID-19. The CDR3 protein: CASSPSRDRVSSSYEQYF. The base sequence is TGTGCCAGCTCACCGTCCCGGGACAGGGTTTCGTCTTCCTACGAGCAGTACTTC.